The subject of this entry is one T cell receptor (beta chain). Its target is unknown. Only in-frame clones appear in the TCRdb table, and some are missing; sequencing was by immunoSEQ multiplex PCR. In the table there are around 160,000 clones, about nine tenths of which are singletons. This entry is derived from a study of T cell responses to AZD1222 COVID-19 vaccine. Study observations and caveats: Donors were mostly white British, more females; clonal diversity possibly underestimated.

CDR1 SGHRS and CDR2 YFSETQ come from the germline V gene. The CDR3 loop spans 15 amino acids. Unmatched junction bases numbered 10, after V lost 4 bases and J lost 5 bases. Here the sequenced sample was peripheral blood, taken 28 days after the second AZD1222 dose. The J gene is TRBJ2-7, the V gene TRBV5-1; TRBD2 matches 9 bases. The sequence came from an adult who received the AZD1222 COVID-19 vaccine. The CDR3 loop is CASSPAGGGGDEQYF. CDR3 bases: TGCGCCAGCAGCCCGGCCGGGGGCGGGGGGGACGAGCAGTACTTC. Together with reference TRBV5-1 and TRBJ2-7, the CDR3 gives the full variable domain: KAGVTQTPRYLIKTRGQQVTLSCSPISGHRSVSWYQQTPGQGLQFLFEYFSETQRNKGNFPGRFSGRQFSNSRSEMNVSTLELGDSALYLCASSPAGGGGDEQYFGPGTRLTVT.